This record concerns one T cell receptor (beta chain) sequence. Its antigen is not identified. This sample was included in a study of OX40 agonist ivuxolimab in advanced cancers. Study-level background: Cancers in dose escalation were hepatocellular, melanoma, renal cell and head and neck. Study-level results: More expanded clones were seen, on average, in CD8+ T cells than in CD4+.

The assay was immunoSEQ multiplex PCR, and TCRdb's table has in-frame clones only and misses some. The sample gives 35,000 or so clones, approximately 84% of which show up once; around a fifth is in the top ten. With 4 bases removed from V and 4 bases from J, the gap between germline ends came to 14 bases. This CDR3 has 13 residues. Germline CDR1 is GTSNPN and CDR2 is SVGIG (reference sequence). The clonotype was recovered from an adult with an advanced solid tumor such as melanoma, head and neck, liver or kidney cancer. The sequenced sample was CD4+ or CD8+ T cells sorted from blood, obtained in a trial of the OX40 agonist ivuxolimab. The V call is TRBV30, the J call TRBJ2-7, with D uncertain. The CDR3 loop is CAWTTRTLYEQYF. In DNA, the CDR3 is TGTGCCTGGACCACGAGGACCCTTTACGAGCAGTACTTC. Using reference TRBV30 and TRBJ2-7 for the parts outside the CDR3, the full variable domain is SQTIHQWPATLVQPVGSPLSLECTVEGTSNPNLYWYRQAAGRGLQLLFYSVGIGQISSEVPQNLSASRPQDRQFILSSKKLLLSDSGFYLCAWTTRTLYEQYFGPGTRLTVT.